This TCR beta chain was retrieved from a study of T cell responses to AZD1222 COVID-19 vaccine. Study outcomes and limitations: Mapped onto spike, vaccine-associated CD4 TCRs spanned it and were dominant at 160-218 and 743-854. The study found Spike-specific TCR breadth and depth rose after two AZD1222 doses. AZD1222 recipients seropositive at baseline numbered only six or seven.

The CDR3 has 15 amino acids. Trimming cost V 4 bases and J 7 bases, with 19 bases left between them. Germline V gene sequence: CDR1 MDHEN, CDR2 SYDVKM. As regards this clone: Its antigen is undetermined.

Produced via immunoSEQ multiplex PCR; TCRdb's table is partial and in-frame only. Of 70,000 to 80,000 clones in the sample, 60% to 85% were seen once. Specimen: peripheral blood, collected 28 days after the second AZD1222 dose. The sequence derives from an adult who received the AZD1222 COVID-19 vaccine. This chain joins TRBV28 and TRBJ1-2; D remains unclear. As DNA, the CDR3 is TGTGCCAGCAGTTCTACCTTCCGGGAGGGCCCTGGCTACACCTTC. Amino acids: CASSSTFREGPGYTF.